What follows is one TCR beta chain and its context. Its antigen is undetermined. This record comes from a study of cytomegalovirus exposure and HLA in healthy donors. Regarding the study as a whole: The CMV antigen specificity of a few CMV-associated chains was confirmed through in vitro analysis.

V trimming: 3 bases; J trimming: 3 bases; junction bases outside the gene matches: 6. The CDR3 consists of 16 residues. The germline V gene encodes CDR1 MNHNS and CDR2 SASEGT. PCR primers comprised 60 Vbeta and 13 Jbeta primers. Measured with immunoSEQ multiplex PCR; TCRdb has only the in-frame clones, and not every one. This table has fewer than 200,000 clones, 65% to 85% appearing once. The sequenced material came from PBMCs. The chain combines TRBV6-1 with TRBJ2-3; TRBD2 agrees at 10 bases. The TCR was taken from a woman between 45 and 60 years old in good health and CMV-seropositive. The DNA of the CDR3 is TGTGCCAGCAGTGAGGAAGCGGGGGGGATGACAGATACGCAGTATTTT. The encoded protein is CASSEEAGGMTDTQYF.